These T cell receptor beta chains were read from a single sample in a study of T-cell reconstitution after alpha-beta-depleted transplantation in children. TCRdb used MiXCR to reprocess the PCR reads, holding one entry per CDR3 protein. The sample includes 200,000 to 250,000 distinct CDR3 sequences, more than 10% of them seen just once. The sequencing here drew on PBMCs from the stem cell graft donor, taken from the stem cell graft. The source of these receptors is a human donor who donated a stem cell graft to a child with acute lymphoblastic leukemia. The CDR3 runs from the conserved cysteine through the conserved F or W. D genes are given only for firm matches. Rows may omit the clone size; those that give it use once, few, many or a size class.

j_gene,d_gene,v_gene,abundance,CDR3aa,CDR3nt
TRBJ1-1,NA,TRBV6-5,NA,CASRRPPTVNTEAFF,TGTGCCAGCAGACGTCCCCCGACAGTGAACACTGAAGCTTTCTTT
TRBJ2-7,TRBD2,TRBV7-2,many,CASSYVSGGASYEQYF,TGTGCCAGCAGCTACGTTAGCGGGGGGGCCAGCTACGAGCAGTACTTC
TRBJ1-2,NA,TRBV18,NA,CASSPGGDYGYTF,TGTGCCAGCTCACCCGGAGGTGACTATGGCTACACCTTC
TRBJ1-1,NA,TRBV24-1,many,CATSERDTEAFF,TGTGCCACCAGTGAGAGGGACACTGAAGCTTTCTTT
TRBJ2-5,NA,TRBV4-2,many,CASSQVASETQYF,TGTGCCAGCAGCCAAGTAGCATCAGAGACCCAGTACTTC
TRBJ2-7,TRBD1,TRBV6-5,many,CASRLGTGSSYEQYF,TGTGCCAGCAGGTTAGGGACAGGGAGCTCCTACGAGCAGTACTTC
TRBJ2-6,TRBD1,TRBV10-3,many,CASSGGQGGSGANVLTF,TGTGCCTCCAGTGGGGGACAGGGTGGCTCTGGGGCCAACGTCCTGACTTTC
TRBJ2-2,TRBD2,TRBV30,NA,CAWSGWTSGNSTGELFF,TGTGCCTGGAGCGGATGGACTAGCGGAAATAGCACCGGGGAGCTGTTTTTT
TRBJ2-1,NA,TRBV6-2/TRBV6-3,many,CASKVGTTTGNEQFF,TGTGCCAGCAAGGTCGGGACCACTACGGGCAATGAGCAGTTCTTC
TRBJ2-3,TRBD1,TRBV7-8,few,CASSGTGGRDTQYF,TGTGCCAGCAGCGGGACAGGGGGCAGAGATACGCAGTATTTT
TRBJ1-2,NA,TRBV25-1,many,CASSRQGDHYGYTF,TGTGCCAGCAGCCGCCAGGGCGACCACTATGGCTACACCTTC
TRBJ2-3,NA,TRBV29-1,many,CSVGHRADTQYF,TGCAGCGTCGGCCACCGTGCAGATACGCAGTATTTT
TRBJ1-3,NA,TRBV9,many,CASSVVRQPISGNTIYF,TGTGCCAGCAGCGTAGTAAGACAGCCGATCTCTGGAAACACCATATATTTT
TRBJ2-3,NA,TRBV7-9,many,CASTPDGSGTDTQYF,TGTGCCAGCACTCCGGACGGGTCTGGCACAGATACGCAGTATTTT
TRBJ2-7,TRBD1,TRBV7-6,many,CASSSRTGGAYEQYF,TGTGCCAGCAGCTCCCGGACAGGAGGCGCCTACGAGCAGTACTTC
TRBJ2-7,NA,TRBV5-1,few,CASSLNYNYEQYF,TGCGCCAGCAGCTTGAACTACAACTACGAGCAGTACTTC
TRBJ2-2,NA,TRBV6-5,many,CAGRSVTGELFF,TGTGCCGGCCGATCAGTGACCGGGGAGCTGTTTTTT
TRBJ1-1,NA,TRBV10-3,many,CAISESPGTGTEAFF,TGTGCCATCAGTGAGTCACCGGGTACGGGCACTGAAGCTTTCTTT
TRBJ1-6,NA,TRBV12-3/TRBV12-4,many,CASSSSPPVLHF,TGTGCCAGCAGTTCTTCCCCGCCTGTCCTCCACTTT
TRBJ1-1,NA,TRBV30,many,CAWSLTELDTEAFF,TGTGCCTGGAGCCTGACAGAGCTGGACACTGAAGCTTTCTTT
TRBJ1-6,NA,TRBV10-3,many,CAISELQGNSPLHF,TGTGCCATCAGTGAGTTGCAGGGGAATTCACCCCTCCACTTT
TRBJ2-5,TRBD2,TRBV20-1,few,CSARTSGIVGTQYF,TGCAGTGCTAGAACTAGCGGGATTGTTGGGACCCAGTACTTC
TRBJ2-7,NA,TRBV4-2,many,CASSPRGGLSYEQYF,TGTGCCAGCAGCCCTAGAGGTGGGCTCTCCTACGAGCAGTACTTC
TRBJ1-5,NA,TRBV29-1,many,CSEIGDSNQPQHF,TGCAGTGAAATAGGAGATAGCAATCAGCCCCAGCATTTT
TRBJ2-3,NA,TRBV10-3,many,CAISESKGGPDTQYF,TGTGCCATCAGTGAGTCGAAGGGGGGCCCCGATACGCAGTATTTT
TRBJ2-5,NA,TRBV24-1,many,CATSSGQQETQYF,TGTGCCACCAGTTCCGGACAACAAGAGACCCAGTACTTC
TRBJ2-1,NA,TRBV6-5,many,CASRAGAYNEQFF,TGTGCCAGCCGGGCAGGAGCCTACAATGAGCAGTTCTTC
TRBJ2-5,TRBD2,TRBV24-1,few,CATSDPRGGGKETQYF,TGTGCCACCAGTGATCCCCGGGGGGGGGGAAAAGAGACCCAGTACTTC
TRBJ2-1,TRBD2,TRBV29-1,many,CSVVGLAGGSSYNEQFF,TGCAGCGTTGTGGGACTAGCGGGAGGGAGCTCCTACAATGAGCAGTTCTTC
TRBJ1-1,NA,TRBV12-3/TRBV12-4,many,CASRYTRGTEAFF,TGTGCCAGCAGGTACACACGGGGGACTGAAGCTTTCTTT
TRBJ2-7,NA,TRBV20-1,many,CSAGDGRSYEQYF,TGCAGTGCGGGGGACGGCCGCTCCTACGAGCAGTACTTC
TRBJ2-1,NA,TRBV29-1,NA,CSVEDLLQGDFNEQFF,TGCAGCGTTGAAGATCTTCTCCAGGGGGACTTCAATGAGCAGTTCTTC
TRBJ2-2,TRBD1,TRBV11-1,many,CASSLPVLGQGENTGELFF,TGTGCCAGCAGCCTCCCAGTCCTGGGACAGGGAGAGAACACCGGGGAGCTGTTTTTT
TRBJ2-3,NA,TRBV25-1,many,CASLGRITQYF,TGTGCCAGCCTGGGACGCATTACGCAGTATTTT
TRBJ2-3,NA,TRBV6-1,NA,CASSADSNTQYF,TGTGCCAGCAGTGCCGACAGTAATACGCAGTATTTT
TRBJ1-6,NA,TRBV14,many,CASSQGGSYNSPLHF,TGTGCCAGCAGCCAGGGAGGCTCCTATAATTCACCCCTCCACTTT
TRBJ1-2,NA,TRBV28,few,CASSLQRYPYGYTF,TGTGCCAGCAGTCTACAGCGTTATCCGTACGGCTACACCTTC
TRBJ1-2,NA,TRBV9,NA,CASSVAPGNGYTF,TGTGCCAGCAGCGTAGCTCCAGGTAATGGCTACACCTTC
TRBJ2-4,NA,TRBV27,many,CASSPSVGVAKNIQYF,TGTGCCAGCAGTCCGTCGGTCGGGGTAGCCAAAAACATTCAGTACTTC
TRBJ2-2,NA,TRBV20-1,many,CSAIRLPSNTGELFF,TGCAGTGCTATCCGACTACCTTCGAACACCGGGGAGCTGTTTTTT
TRBJ1-6,NA,TRBV7-2,few,CASSLQVSNSPLHF,TGTGCCAGCAGCTTACAGGTGTCTAATTCACCCCTCCACTTT
TRBJ1-6,NA,TRBV12-3/TRBV12-4,NA,CASSLGMLDSPLHF,TGTGCCAGCAGTTTAGGGATGTTGGATTCACCCCTCCACTTT
TRBJ1-2,TRBD1,TRBV20-1,many,CSARDQGASGYTF,TGCAGTGCTAGAGACCAGGGGGCCAGTGGCTACACCTTC
TRBJ1-2,NA,TRBV6-1,many,CASSTDLGSGYGYTF,TGTGCCAGCAGCACAGACCTCGGCAGCGGCTATGGCTACACCTTC
TRBJ2-7,NA,TRBV11-3,many,CASSFGVPYEQYF,TGTGCCAGCAGCTTCGGGGTCCCCTACGAGCAGTACTTC
TRBJ1-4,NA,TRBV27,many,CASSLEGPHEKLFF,TGTGCCAGCAGTTTAGAGGGGCCCCATGAAAAACTGTTTTTT
TRBJ1-1,TRBD1,TRBV7-2,many,CASSNSLGGQGAPLSNTEAFF,TGTGCCAGCAGCAATTCCCTTGGGGGACAGGGGGCTCCCCTTTCGAACACTGAAGCTTTCTTT
TRBJ2-7,TRBD2,TRBV25-1,many,CASGKAGARYEQYF,TGTGCCAGCGGGAAAGCGGGAGCTCGCTACGAGCAGTACTTC
TRBJ1-2,TRBD1,TRBV29-1,many,CSVENWPPAGTGAYGYTF,TGCAGCGTTGAAAACTGGCCCCCCGCCGGGACAGGGGCCTATGGCTACACCTTC
TRBJ1-5,NA,TRBV20-1,NA,CSASRYSNQPQHF,TGCAGTGCTAGCCGGTATAGCAATCAGCCCCAGCATTTT
TRBJ2-5,NA,TRBV7-9,many,CASSLLETSRETQYF,TGTGCCAGCAGCTTACTCGAAACTAGCAGAGAGACCCAGTACTTC